Listed below are T cell receptor beta chains from one sample, sequenced in a study of blood T cell repertoires in COVID-19. The method was immunoSEQ multiplex PCR; TCRdb's version includes in-frame clones alone and lacks a portion of them. The sample contains around 200,000 clones, about 85% of which appear only once. Specimen: peripheral blood. The origin of the receptors is a woman aged 80 or over with acute or convalescent COVID-19. CDR3s leave out the opening cysteine and the closing phenylalanine or tryptophan.

v_call	j_call	cdr3_aa
TRBV6-6	TRBJ1-2	ASSDRGTANYGYT
TRBV6-6	TRBJ2-3	ASSPSGTDTQY
TRBV27	TRBJ1-5	ASRPSTGNQPQH
TRBV4-3	TRBJ1-2	ASSQESAGNGYT
TRBV10-3	TRBJ2-1	ATRGGDRADNEQF
TRBV10-3	TRBJ2-5	AISERGIPQETQY
TRBV12-3/TRBV12-4	TRBJ1-1	ASSQGRGAF
TRBV29-1	TRBJ2-5	SVDGGTGQETQY
TRBV7-8	TRBJ2-1	ASSLVGGSGTYNEQF
TRBV28	TRBJ1-2	ASTPLRSRGDGYT
TRBV10-3	TRBJ2-7	AISESGRGQRGKAYGGQY
TRBV18	TRBJ1-5	ASSPTESNQPQH
TRBV25-1	TRBJ1-4	ASRASGKLF
TRBV7-2	TRBJ1-1	ASSFRGQTEAF
TRBV5-6	TRBJ1-1	ASSFLDREGTEAF
TRBV28	TRBJ1-2	ASSFWTGVANYGYT
TRBV4-3	TRBJ1-2	ASSQDSGTGYGYT
TRBV6-5	TRBJ2-1	ASNPTSGYNEQF
TRBV28	TRBJ1-2	ASSFVSGQGGYT
TRBV4-3	TRBJ2-1	ASSRWAGRGNEQF
TRBV19	TRBJ1-1	ASSIDLLGQGENTEAF
TRBV7-3	TRBJ2-5	ASSFGYKETQY
TRBV5-1	TRBJ2-1	ASSFSGRDNEQF
TRBV7-8	TRBJ2-3	ASSYAGDTQY
TRBV5-1	TRBJ2-3	ASSETDTQY
TRBV7-8	TRBJ2-1	ASSLATIPGLAGGFAYNEQF
TRBV3-1/TRBV3-2	TRBJ1-4	ASSQATGIEFATNEKLF
TRBV29-1	TRBJ1-4	SAADSEKLF
TRBV2	TRBJ1-1	ASSGAVAVTEAF
TRBV7-9	TRBJ2-7	ASSEQGAPTYEQY
TRBV3-1/TRBV3-2	TRBJ2-2	ASSQVECNTGELF
TRBV19	TRBJ2-4	ASSMGGRKTNIQY
TRBV7-3	TRBJ1-2	ASSQGVGYGYT
TRBV11-1	TRBJ2-5	ASSLTPETQY
TRBV9	TRBJ2-5	ASSVVSSGDPRQETQY
TRBV11-2	TRBJ2-2	ASSLLLAAGELF
TRBV5-1	TRBJ1-1	ASSLAGGRDTEAF
TRBV10-3	TRBJ2-1	AISEASPGEQF
TRBV3-1/TRBV3-2	TRBJ2-1	ASSRGTSGSRYEQF
TRBV9	TRBJ2-1	ASSVVAGAGNEQF
TRBV19	TRBJ2-1	ASRGDNSYNEQF
TRBV9	TRBJ2-5	ASSATSGSYQETQY
TRBV4-1	TRBJ1-4	ARPPPRDRNEKLF
TRBV19	TRBJ1-2	ASKPRVASYGYT
TRBV4-1	TRBJ2-7	ASSRGSGQDYEQY
TRBV25-1	TRBJ2-3	ASSEYPPRAERGDTQY